This T cell receptor beta chain was retrieved from a study of breast tumors, draining lymph nodes, adjacent tissues. This clonotype was counted at least ten times. Its antigen remains unidentified. MiXCR was run by TCRdb on the multiplex PCR reads, yielding one entry per CDR3 protein. Of over 200,000 distinct CDR3 sequences in the sample, approximately 29% were seen once. General observations from the study: Tumor TCR diversity was below lymph nodes but above nontumor tissue. Compared with basal-like, luminal-like tumors shared significantly more repertoire with nontumor tissue. The data were judged consistent with most tumor T cells coming from lymph node and expanding in tumor.

Breast cancer patients provided tissue from their axillary draining lymph nodes. Specimen: axillary lymph node tissue. The sequence came from a female donor with breast cancer. Some clones in this sample may be carry-over from other donors' samples.

CDR3 coding DNA: TGTGCCAGCAGCTTAGGGCGGGCTTCCTACAATGAGCAGTTCTTC. This gives the protein CASSLGRASYNEQFF. The J gene is TRBJ2-1, the V gene TRBV11-2, with a weak D call TRBD2 (5 bases). The length of the CDR3 is 15 residues. The V gene's germline CDR1 is SGHAT and CDR2 FQNNGV. V was clipped by 1 base and J by 1 base, with 8 bases between them.